Each of the 27 T cell receptor beta chains below was sequenced from the same sample in a study of shared clonotypes between healthy human individuals. Clones were read by immunoSEQ multiplex PCR, and TCRdb kept only the in-frame ones, dropping some. The table shows some 1.5 million clones, with about 98% occurring only once. The sequencing sample was made of naive CD4+ T cells sorted from blood. Specified subset: CD45RA+ positively selected. These receptors originate from a man aged 25 to 40 in good health.

The rearrangement joins TRBV28 to TRBJ1-2; a weak D match, TRBD1 (6 bases). Germline CDR1 reads MDHEN; CDR2 reads SYDVKM. Between the trimmed V and J ends, which lost 6 bases and 4 bases, there was a span of 15 bases. The CDR3 covers 14 residues. Here the CDR3 reads CASSPGQRTYGYTF. DNA for the CDR3: TGTGCCAGCAGCCCAGGACAGAGAACCTATGGCTACACCTTC.

The gene calls are TRBV19 and TRBJ2-7, with a weak D call TRBD1 (5 bases). V was pared by 5 bases and J by 6 bases, with 11 bases between. The CDR3 totals 12 residues. The germline V gene encodes CDR1 LNHDA and CDR2 SQIVND (reference sequence). CDR3 loop: CASSSMGPEQYF. The CDR3, as DNA: TGTGCCAGTAGTTCAATGGGGCCCGAGCAGTACTTC.

This chain connects TRBV11-2 to TRBJ2-7, with TRBD2 matching 14 bases. Germline-derived CDR1 and CDR2 are SGHAT and FQNNGV. The CDR3 consists of 15 residues. The V gene end was trimmed by 5 bases and the J gene end by 7 bases; junction bases not matched to a gene: 7. The CDR3, as DNA: TGTGCCAGCAGCCCCGGGACTAGCGGGAGTGCTGAGCAGTACTTC. As protein: CASSPGTSGSAEQYF.

V is TRBV5-1 and J is TRBJ2-5; D perhaps matches TRBD2 (6 bases). Trimming pared 2 bases from V and 4 bases from J, leaving 15 bases between. The CDR3 runs 15 residues. Germline CDR1 and CDR2: SGHRS and YFSETQ. DNA for the CDR3: TGCGCCAGCAGCTTCCGGGGGAATTTTGGAGAGACCCAGTACTTC. As protein: CASSFRGNFGETQYF.

The chain recombines TRBV4-2 with TRBJ2-1; D may be TRBD1 or TRBD2 (5 bases each). In germline, CDR1 is LGHNA, CDR2 YNFKEQ. The V end lost 1 base, the J end lost 2 bases, and 15 bases lay between the germline ends. The CDR3 sequence is 17 residues long. This CDR3 reads CASSQGDRTAPYNEQFF. Here the CDR3 DNA reads TGTGCCAGCAGCCAAGGGGACCGGACTGCTCCCTACAATGAGCAGTTCTTC.

This sequence joins TRBV14 and TRBJ2-5; D remains unclear. Looked up from germline, CDR1 is SGHDN and CDR2 is FVKESK. The CDR3 sequence is 13 residues long. With 1 base removed from V and 14 bases from J, the gap between germline ends came to 17 bases. The CDR3, as DNA: TGTGCCAGCAGCCAAGTCAAAAGCTCCCTTCCATACTTC. Translating it yields CASSQVKSSLPYF.

This chain connects TRBV6-1 to TRBJ1-5; TRBD1 aligns across 7 bases. The trim removed 6 bases at V and 1 base at J, leaving 6 bases unmatched. The CDR3 spans 15 residues. Germline V gives CDR1 MNHNS, CDR2 SASEGT. CDR3 bases: TGTGCCAGCAGCCGACAGGGAAGGAGCAATCAGCCCCAGCATTTT. It is translated as CASSRQGRSNQPQHF.

The rearrangement links TRBV7-9 to TRBJ2-7, with unresolved D. CDR3 size: 13 residues. Germline loops: CDR1 SEHNR, CDR2 FQNEAQ (reference sequence). V lost 7 bases and J lost 0, with 10 bases in between. This CDR3 is CASTALSSYEQYF. The CDR3 DNA sequence: TGTGCCAGCACAGCCCTTAGCTCCTACGAGCAGTACTTC.

This clone was recorded once. V usage is TRBV9 and J usage is TRBJ2-7, with TRBD2 identical over 7 bases. Germline trimming cut 0 bases from V and 2 bases from J; bases unmatched to any gene: 8. The CDR3 covers 16 residues. The germline CDR1 and CDR2 sequences are SGDLS and YYNGEE. The CDR3 nucleotides read TGTGCCAGCAGCGTAGATCCAGCGGGACGGCCCTACGAGCAGTACTTC. This translates into CASSVDPAGRPYEQYF. Full variable domain (rest looked up from reference TRBV9 and TRBJ2-7): DSGVTQTPKHLITATGQRVTLRCSPRSGDLSVYWYQQSLDQGLQFLIQYYNGEERAKGNILERFSAQQFPDLHSELNLSSLELGDSALYFCASSVDPAGRPYEQYFGPGTRLTVT.

The chain is built from TRBV5-1 and TRBJ2-7; the match to TRBD1 covers 9 bases. This CDR3 has 15 residues. Germline CDR1 and CDR2: SGHRS and YFSETQ. V was pared by 6 bases and J by 1 base, with 8 bases of the junction left unmatched. The CDR3 DNA sequence: TGCGCCAGCAACTCACAGGGGGCCGGATCCTACGAGCAGTACTTC. This codes for CASNSQGAGSYEQYF.

This chain links TRBV14 with TRBJ2-1; D gene ambiguous. Trimming left V 0 bases short and J 1 base short, with 16 bases between. The CDR3 contains 18 residues. Germline CDR1 reads SGHDN; CDR2 reads FVKESK. Here the CDR3 DNA reads TGTGCCAGCAGCCAAGAGATCGCATCCGTGGGTTCCTACAATGAGCAGTTCTTC. Protein product: CASSQEIASVGSYNEQFF.

The gene calls are TRBV10-3 and TRBJ2-1; maybe TRBD1 (6 bases). The CDR3 is made up of 12 amino acids. CDR1 and CDR2 (germline): ENHRY, SYGVKD. V shed 6 bases and J shed 10 bases, with 13 bases lying between them. In DNA, the CDR3 is TGTGCCATCAGCGCCGGGACACTAGAGCAGTTCTTC. Its protein product is CAISAGTLEQFF.

This chain uses TRBV11-2 with TRBJ1-1, with 9 bases identical to TRBD1. The germline V gene encodes CDR1 SGHAT and CDR2 FQNNGV. Trimming at V came to 5 bases and at J to 1 base, leaving 5 bases not matched to a gene. The CDR3 is 15 amino acids. This chain's CDR3 is CASSARQGENTEAFF. As DNA, the CDR3 is TGTGCCAGCAGCGCCAGACAGGGGGAGAACACTGAAGCTTTCTTT.

The V call is TRBV7-2, the J call TRBJ1-5; possibly TRBD1 for D (6 bases). CDR1 and CDR2 (germline): SGHTA, FQGNSA. Deletions cut 9 bases from V and 1 base from J, with 16 bases between. The CDR3 contains 15 residues. DNA for the CDR3: TGTGCCAGAGGGGGTGGAGAGGGAAGCAATCAGCCCCAGCATTTT. Amino acid sequence: CARGGGEGSNQPQHF. The variable domain in full, completed from reference TRBV7-2 and TRBJ1-5, reads GAGVSQSPSNKVTEKGKDVELRCDPISGHTALYWYRQSLGQGLEFLIYFQGNSAPDKSGLPSDRFSAERTGGSVSTLTIQRTQQEDSAVYLCARGGGEGSNQPQHFGDGTRLSIL.

The V call is TRBV18, the J call TRBJ1-5; D is unresolved. The CDR3 has 15 amino acids. Looked up from germline, CDR1 is KGHSH and CDR2 is LQKENI. V lost 0 bases and J 0 bases, leaving 6 bases between the germline ends. CDR3 sequence reads: CASSPPLSSNQPQHF. In nucleotides, the CDR3 is TGTGCCAGCTCACCACCGTTAAGTAGCAATCAGCCCCAGCATTTT.

The rearrangement links TRBV5-4 to TRBJ1-4; D is ambiguous. The V end was cut by 2 bases, the J end by 0 bases, with 11 bases between. The CDR3 is 16 amino acids. Germline-derived CDR1 and CDR2 are SGHNT and YYREEE (reference sequence). The chain's CDR3 is CASSLEAFATNEKLFF. In DNA form, the CDR3 reads TGTGCCAGCAGCTTAGAGGCCTTTGCAACTAATGAAAAACTGTTTTTT.

The genes are TRBV7-8 and TRBJ2-7; TRBD2 matches at 12 bases. V was clipped by 1 base and J by 2 bases; unmatched bases: 3. The germline gives CDR1 SGHVS, CDR2 FQNEAQ. The CDR3 sequence is 16 residues long. CDR3 coding DNA: TGTGCCAGCAGCTTAGTCACTAGCGGGAGGACCTACGAGCAGTACTTC. Translating gives CASSLVTSGRTYEQYF.

The V gene is TRBV18, the J gene TRBJ2-3, with D perhaps matching TRBD2 (5 bases). Trimming pared 2 bases from V and 0 bases from J, leaving 9 bases between. CDR3 length: 15 residues. Per germline, CDR1 KGHSH and CDR2 LQKENI. Here the CDR3 DNA reads TGTGCCAGCTCACCAACCCAGCGGAGCACAGATACGCAGTATTTT. Residues: CASSPTQRSTDTQYF.

As to this clone: Different DNA sequences within this sample yield the same CDR3. This CDR3 is CASSPRGTYEQYF. In DNA form, the CDR3 reads TGTGCCAGCTCACCAAGGGGGACCTACGAGCAGTACTTC. The genes are TRBV18 and TRBJ2-7; the D gene is possibly TRBD1 (6 bases). Germline V gene sequence: CDR1 KGHSH, CDR2 LQKENI. The germline V and J ends were trimmed by 2 bases and 2 bases, with 7 bases remaining between them. The CDR3 runs to 13 residues.

The CDR3 sequence: CASRGDSSEQFF. The CDR3 DNA reads TGTGCCAGCAGAGGGGACAGTTCGGAGCAGTTCTTC. J is TRBJ2-1 and V is TRBV2; TRBD1 aligns across 7 bases. The CDR3 consists of 12 residues. Germline CDR1 is SNHLY and CDR2 is FYNNEI. V was pared by 6 bases and J by 10 bases, with 6 bases of the junction left unmatched.

The V gene is TRBV7-8, the J gene TRBJ2-2, with D possibly matching TRBD2 (6 bases). V dropped 0 bases and J dropped 0 bases, with 11 bases sitting between them. The germline V gene has CDR1 SGHVS and CDR2 FQNEAQ. The CDR3 consists of 17 residues. The CDR3 sequence: CASSLAYGGPNTGELFF. The CDR3 region has the DNA TGTGCCAGCAGCTTAGCTTACGGGGGACCGAACACCGGGGAGCTGTTTTTT.

The chain couples TRBV14 to TRBJ2-1, with D perhaps TRBD1 (7 bases). The germline V and J ends were trimmed by 2 bases and 8 bases, with 25 bases remaining between them. Germline V gene lookup returns CDR1 SGHDN and CDR2 FVKESK. The CDR3 extends over 18 amino acids. DNA for the CDR3: TGTGCCAGCAGCCAACTGGGGACAGCCTCATTTAGCGGTGATGAGCAGTTCTTC. Translation gives CASSQLGTASFSGDEQFF.

The V and J genes are TRBV5-6 and TRBJ2-7; D unclear. CDR3 length: 13 amino acids. Germline CDR1 is SGHDT and CDR2 is YYEEEE. V was cut by 2 bases and J by 2 bases, with 8 bases left in between. The CDR3 reads CASSFRVTYEQYF. The CDR3 DNA sequence: TGTGCCAGCAGCTTCCGGGTTACCTACGAGCAGTACTTC.

This chain joins TRBV28 and TRBJ2-7, with D unclear. Germline loops: CDR1 MDHEN, CDR2 SYDVKM. Trimming removed 5 bases at V and 3 bases at J, with 8 bases between. This CDR3 contains 12 residues. CDR3 in amino acids: CASSVRYYEQYF. In nucleotides, the CDR3 is TGTGCCAGCAGTGTGAGGTACTACGAGCAGTACTTC. Looking up the rest from reference TRBV28 and TRBJ2-7 gives the full variable domain: DVKVTQSSRYLVKRTGEKVFLECVQDMDHENMFWYRQDPGLGLRLIYFSYDVKMKEKGDIPEGYSVSREKKERFSLILESASTNQTSMYLCASSVRYYEQYFGPGTRLTVT.

This chain links TRBV9 with TRBJ1-4; 7 nucleotides match TRBD1. Germline V CDR1 and CDR2: SGDLS, YYNGEE. The V segment lost 2 bases and the J segment 0 bases; nucleotides outside the gene matches: 25. The CDR3 extends over 23 amino acids. CDR3 sequence: CASSVGTASPGGIRDATNEKLFF. Written as DNA, the CDR3 is TGTGCCAGCAGCGTTGGGACAGCTAGTCCCGGGGGGATAAGAGACGCAACTAATGAAAAACTGTTTTTT.

The V gene is TRBV15, the J gene TRBJ1-2; TRBD1 is a possible D gene (6 bases). This CDR3 spans 19 amino acids. The V gene lost 1 base and the J gene lost 5 bases, with 26 bases spanning the gap. CDR1 is LNHNV, CDR2 YYDKDF, per germline (reference sequence). The CDR3 nucleotides read TGTGCCACCAGCAGAGGAGGGATACAGGGTCCGATCTTACGGTATGGCTACACCTTC. Translation gives CATSRGGIQGPILRYGYTF.

The chain carries TRBV9 and TRBJ1-1; no clear D. CDR1 is SGDLS and CDR2 is YYNGEE in the germline V gene. This CDR3 is built from 15 residues. Trimming took off 0 bases at V and 0 bases at J, with 9 bases between the two ends. The CDR3 sequence: CASSVDPGLNTEAFF. The CDR3 nucleotides read TGTGCCAGCAGCGTAGATCCGGGCCTGAACACTGAAGCTTTCTTT.